This T cell receptor (beta chain) was retrieved from a study of T cell responses to AZD1222 COVID-19 vaccine. Study results and limitations: Spike as a whole was targeted by vaccine-associated CD4 TCRs, dominant at 160-218 and 743-854.

For this clone: The antigen remains undetermined.

Sequenced by immunoSEQ multiplex PCR; TCRdb stores in-frame clones only, minus some. In the table there are over 85,000 clones, about 95% of which are singletons. The source of this sequence is an adult who received the AZD1222 COVID-19 vaccine. The material sequenced was peripheral blood, taken 28 days after the second AZD1222 dose.

CDR3 loop: CASSSGQGIYEKLFF. Here the CDR3 DNA reads TGTGCCAGCAGCTCCGGACAGGGGATTTACGAAAAACTGTTTTTT. V and J are TRBV7-8 and TRBJ1-4; the match to TRBD1 covers 9 bases. Germline loops: CDR1 SGHVS, CDR2 FQNEAQ. The CDR3 covers 15 residues. Germline trimming cut 4 bases from V and 8 bases from J; bases unmatched to any gene: 8. Variable domain in full (rest from reference TRBV7-8 and TRBJ1-4): GAGVSQSPRYKVAKRGQDVALRCDPISGHVSLFWYQQALGQGPEFLTYFQNEAQLDKSGLPSDRFFAERPEGSVSTLKIQRTQQEDSAVYLCASSSGQGIYEKLFFGSGTQLSVL.